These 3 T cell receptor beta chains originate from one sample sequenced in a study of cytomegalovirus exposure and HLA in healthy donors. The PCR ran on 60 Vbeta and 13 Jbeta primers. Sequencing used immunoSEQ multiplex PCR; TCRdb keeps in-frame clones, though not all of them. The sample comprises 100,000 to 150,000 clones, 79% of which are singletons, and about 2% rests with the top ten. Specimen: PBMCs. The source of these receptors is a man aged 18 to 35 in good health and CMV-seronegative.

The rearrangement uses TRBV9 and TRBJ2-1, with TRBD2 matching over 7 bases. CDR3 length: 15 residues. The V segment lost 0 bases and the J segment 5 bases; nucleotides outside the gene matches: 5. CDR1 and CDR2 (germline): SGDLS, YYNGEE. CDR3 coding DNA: TGTGCCAGCAGCGTAGAAGGGAGGGTCCACAATGAGCAGTTCTTC. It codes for CASSVEGRVHNEQFF. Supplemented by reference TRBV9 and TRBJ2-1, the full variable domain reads DSGVTQTPKHLITATGQRVTLRCSPRSGDLSVYWYQQSLDQGLQFLIQYYNGEERAKGNILERFSAQQFPDLHSELNLSSLELGDSALYFCASSVEGRVHNEQFFGPGTRLTVL.

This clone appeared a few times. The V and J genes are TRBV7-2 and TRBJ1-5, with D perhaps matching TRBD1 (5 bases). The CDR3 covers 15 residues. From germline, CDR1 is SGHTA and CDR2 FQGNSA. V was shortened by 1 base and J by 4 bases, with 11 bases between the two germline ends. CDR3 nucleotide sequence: TGTGCCAGCAGCTTAGTACCCGGGGGTAATCAGCCCCAGCATTTT. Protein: CASSLVPGGNQPQHF.

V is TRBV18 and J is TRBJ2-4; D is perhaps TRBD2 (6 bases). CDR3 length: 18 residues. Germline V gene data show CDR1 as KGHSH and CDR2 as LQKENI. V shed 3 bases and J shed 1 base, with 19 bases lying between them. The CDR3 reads CASSPPNNQGLAKNIQYF. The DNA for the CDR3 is TGTGCCAGCTCACCCCCCAACAATCAGGGACTCGCCAAAAACATTCAGTACTTC.